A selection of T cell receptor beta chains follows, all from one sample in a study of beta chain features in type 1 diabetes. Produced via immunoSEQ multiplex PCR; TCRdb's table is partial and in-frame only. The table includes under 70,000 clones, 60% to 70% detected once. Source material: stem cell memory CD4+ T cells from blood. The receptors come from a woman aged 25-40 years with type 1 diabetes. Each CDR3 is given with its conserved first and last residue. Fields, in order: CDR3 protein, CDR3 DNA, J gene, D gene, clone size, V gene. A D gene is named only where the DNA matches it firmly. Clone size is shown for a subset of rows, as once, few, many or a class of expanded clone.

cdr3_aa: CASSYFSRGTDTDTQYF
cdr3_nt: TGCGCCAGCAGCTACTTCTCGCGGGGAACTGACACAGATACGCAGTATTTT
j_call: TRBJ2-3
d_call: .
clone_size: .
v_call: TRBV4-1

cdr3_aa: CASSQLGRSTDTQYF
cdr3_nt: TGTGCCAGCAGCCAATTGGGGAGAAGCACAGATACGCAGTATTTT
j_call: TRBJ2-3
d_call: .
clone_size: .
v_call: TRBV2

cdr3_aa: CASSQDIDPGGRFF
cdr3_nt: TGTGCCAGCAGCCAAGATATCGACCCGGGAGGGCGATTCTTC
j_call: TRBJ2-1
d_call: TRBD2
clone_size: .
v_call: TRBV4-2

cdr3_aa: CASRERGETQYF
cdr3_nt: TGTGCCAGCAGGGAAAGGGGGGAGACCCAGTACTTC
j_call: TRBJ2-5
d_call: .
clone_size: .
v_call: TRBV11-2

cdr3_aa: CASSPRTSGATGELFF
cdr3_nt: TGTGCCAGCAGCCCTCGGACTAGCGGAGCCACCGGGGAGCTGTTTTTT
j_call: TRBJ2-2
d_call: TRBD2
clone_size: .
v_call: TRBV7-8

cdr3_aa: CASSTHYGTGLSNTEAFF
cdr3_nt: TGTGCCAGCAGCACCCACTACGGGACAGGTTTGTCGAACACTGAAGCTTTCTTT
j_call: TRBJ1-1
d_call: TRBD1
clone_size: .
v_call: TRBV9

cdr3_aa: CATSDGAGGTYNEQFF
cdr3_nt: TGTGCCACCTCGGACGGAGCGGGGGGCACCTACAATGAGCAGTTCTTC
j_call: TRBJ2-1
d_call: TRBD2
clone_size: .
v_call: TRBV19

cdr3_aa: CASSPGLAVTYEQYF
cdr3_nt: TGTGCCAGCTCACCCGGACTAGCGGTGACCTACGAGCAGTACTTC
j_call: TRBJ2-7
d_call: TRBD2
clone_size: once
v_call: TRBV18

cdr3_aa: CASSYSGQTVDTQYF
cdr3_nt: TGTGCCAGCAGTTACTCGGGGCAAACCGTGGATACGCAGTATTTT
j_call: TRBJ2-3
d_call: .
clone_size: .
v_call: TRBV6-6

cdr3_aa: CATAGGGQNEQFF
cdr3_nt: TGTGCCACAGCAGGAGGCGGCCAAAATGAGCAGTTCTTC
j_call: TRBJ2-1
d_call: .
clone_size: .
v_call: TRBV28

cdr3_aa: CASSPQGLAANEQFF
cdr3_nt: TGCGCCAGCAGCCCCCAGGGACTAGCGGCTAATGAGCAGTTCTTC
j_call: TRBJ2-1
d_call: TRBD2
clone_size: few
v_call: TRBV4-1

cdr3_aa: CASRTDRRLVTDTQYF
cdr3_nt: TGTGCCAGCAGAACAGACAGACGGCTTGTAACAGATACGCAGTATTTT
j_call: TRBJ2-3
d_call: .
clone_size: .
v_call: TRBV28

cdr3_aa: CASSLTLAGGTDTQYF
cdr3_nt: TGTGCCAGCAGCTTAACACTAGCGGGGGGCACAGATACGCAGTATTTT
j_call: TRBJ2-3
d_call: TRBD2
clone_size: few
v_call: TRBV7-3

cdr3_aa: CASSLVAARSYEQYF
cdr3_nt: TGTGCCAGCAGCTTAGTAGCGGCCAGGTCGTACGAGCAGTACTTC
j_call: TRBJ2-7
d_call: .
clone_size: .
v_call: TRBV7-8

cdr3_aa: CASSQDKNQPQHF
cdr3_nt: TGTGCCAGCAGCCAAGACAAAAATCAGCCCCAGCATTTT
j_call: TRBJ1-5
d_call: .
clone_size: .
v_call: TRBV5-4

cdr3_aa: CASRKAGTEAFF
cdr3_nt: TGTGCCAGTAGGAAAGCCGGGACTGAAGCTTTCTTT
j_call: TRBJ1-1
d_call: .
clone_size: .
v_call: TRBV19

cdr3_aa: CASSQDRGNTEAFF
cdr3_nt: TGTGCCAGCAGCCAGGACAGGGGGAACACTGAAGCTTTCTTT
j_call: TRBJ1-1
d_call: TRBD1
clone_size: .
v_call: TRBV16

cdr3_aa: CASSSDRGLREQYF
cdr3_nt: TGTGCCAGCAGTTCGGACAGGGGGCTCCGGGAGCAGTACTTC
j_call: TRBJ2-7
d_call: TRBD1
clone_size: .
v_call: TRBV2

cdr3_aa: CASSLGSDSIRPYGYTF
cdr3_nt: TGCGCCAGCAGCTTGGGGTCGGACAGCATCCGTCCCTATGGCTACACCTTC
j_call: TRBJ1-2
d_call: .
clone_size: .
v_call: TRBV5-1

cdr3_aa: CASSGTSVIPSSYNEQFF
cdr3_nt: TGTGCCAGCAGTGGGACTAGCGTCATCCCAAGCTCCTACAATGAGCAGTTCTTC
j_call: TRBJ2-1
d_call: TRBD2
clone_size: few
v_call: TRBV2

cdr3_aa: CASSQGLAGVYEQYF
cdr3_nt: TGTGCCAGCAGCCAAGGTCTAGCGGGAGTTTACGAGCAGTACTTC
j_call: TRBJ2-7
d_call: TRBD2
clone_size: .
v_call: TRBV4-2

cdr3_aa: CASSRPGSSYNEQFF
cdr3_nt: TGTGCCAGCTCTCGCCCCGGGAGCTCCTACAATGAGCAGTTCTTC
j_call: TRBJ2-1
d_call: .
clone_size: once
v_call: TRBV18

cdr3_aa: CASSPPGGDEQFF
cdr3_nt: TGTGCCAGCTCACCTCCTGGAGGGGATGAGCAGTTCTTC
j_call: TRBJ2-1
d_call: .
clone_size: .
v_call: TRBV18